These T cell receptor beta chains were read from a single sample in a study of shared clonotypes between healthy human individuals. Assay used: immunoSEQ multiplex PCR; TCRdb lists only in-frame clones, some missing. The table lists 2 million to 2.5 million clones, approximately 96% of them singletons. Material for sequencing was naive CD4+ T cells sorted from blood. The receptor set was obtained from a man aged 18-30 years in good health. Each CDR3 is given with its conserved first and last residue. Each record gives: V gene, J gene, CDR3 length, CDR3 protein.

v_gene: TRBV5-1; j_gene: TRBJ2-3; len: 15; CDR3aa: CASSLLAGGTDTQYF
v_gene: TRBV27; j_gene: TRBJ2-5; len: 14; CDR3aa: CASSPGTGQETQYF
v_gene: TRBV18; j_gene: TRBJ1-5; len: 14; CDR3aa: CASSPAGGNQPQHF
v_gene: TRBV5-1; j_gene: TRBJ1-1; len: 12; CDR3aa: CASSLDRGEAFF
v_gene: TRBV30; j_gene: TRBJ2-7; len: 18; CDR3aa: CAWSKPPLVSGASYEQYF
v_gene: TRBV5-4; j_gene: TRBJ2-7; len: 14; CDR3aa: CASSLGGLNYEQYF
v_gene: TRBV28; j_gene: TRBJ2-5; len: 16; CDR3aa: CASSNRHRDSKETQYF
v_gene: TRBV4-3; j_gene: TRBJ2-4; len: 22; CDR3aa: CASSQDFLPGQGTLLAKNIQYF
v_gene: TRBV2; j_gene: TRBJ2-5; len: 14; CDR3aa: CASRVSSGQETQYF
v_gene: TRBV30; j_gene: TRBJ1-2; len: 13; CDR3aa: CAWSVTRATGYTF
v_gene: TRBV7-9; j_gene: TRBJ1-5; len: 13; CDR3aa: CASSLTGGQPQHF
v_gene: TRBV7-2; j_gene: TRBJ1-5; len: 16; CDR3aa: CASSLEDRGWSQPQHF
v_gene: TRBV7-9; j_gene: TRBJ2-3; len: 15; CDR3aa: CASSLGRTSTDTQYF
v_gene: TRBV11-2; j_gene: TRBJ2-5; len: 14; CDR3aa: CASSSRTRQETQYF
v_gene: TRBV6-1; j_gene: TRBJ2-7; len: 16; CDR3aa: CASSELMGGFGGEQYF
v_gene: TRBV5-1; j_gene: TRBJ2-7; len: 14; CDR3aa: CASSPGQGPYEQYF
v_gene: TRBV5-1; j_gene: TRBJ2-2; len: 16; CDR3aa: CASSSQREGGTGELFF
v_gene: TRBV11-2; j_gene: TRBJ1-2; len: 18; CDR3aa: CASSSPSYSQGVNDGYTF
v_gene: TRBV4-1; j_gene: TRBJ2-1; len: 16; CDR3aa: CASSQGGRGPYNEQFF
v_gene: TRBV5-4; j_gene: TRBJ2-7; len: 16; CDR3aa: CASSPGLAGMTNEQYF
v_gene: TRBV10-3; j_gene: TRBJ2-7; len: 14; CDR3aa: CAISPAGAKNEQYF
v_gene: TRBV7-3; j_gene: TRBJ2-1; len: 15; CDR3aa: CASSLTASGGFEQFF
v_gene: TRBV7-9; j_gene: TRBJ1-6; len: 17; CDR3aa: CASSLAGTVGRDSPLHF
v_gene: TRBV4-3; j_gene: TRBJ1-4; len: 15; CDR3aa: CASSQDWGTNEKLFF
v_gene: TRBV30; j_gene: TRBJ1-2; len: 12; CDR3aa: CACSGKIYGYTF
v_gene: TRBV2; j_gene: TRBJ2-1; len: 12; CDR3aa: CASSVDGNSLFF
v_gene: TRBV5-1; j_gene: TRBJ2-7; len: 15; CDR3aa: CASSLAAGPTYEQYF
v_gene: TRBV2; j_gene: TRBJ2-5; len: 11; CDR3aa: CASMGGETQYF
v_gene: TRBV7-2; j_gene: TRBJ2-7; len: 15; CDR3aa: CASSLVGVAGDEQYF
v_gene: TRBV7-2; j_gene: TRBJ1-2; len: 14; CDR3aa: CASSLAFGPYGYTF
v_gene: TRBV19; j_gene: TRBJ1-3; len: 16; CDR3aa: CASSPRQGAVRNTIYF
v_gene: TRBV7-2; j_gene: TRBJ2-1; len: 14; CDR3aa: CASSLSLLRDEQFF
v_gene: TRBV9; j_gene: TRBJ2-4; len: 14; CDR3aa: CASSVDGQKNIQYF
v_gene: TRBV5-8; j_gene: TRBJ2-1; len: 17; CDR3aa: CASSPGTGLGPGNEQFF
v_gene: TRBV11-1; j_gene: TRBJ2-2; len: 15; CDR3aa: CASSPGGRGSGELFF
v_gene: TRBV7-9; j_gene: TRBJ1-6; len: 18; CDR3aa: CASSFSTLLAVGGSPLHF
v_gene: TRBV18; j_gene: TRBJ2-7; len: 14; CDR3aa: CASSREPPGYEQYF
v_gene: TRBV7-2; j_gene: TRBJ2-7; len: 14; CDR3aa: CASSPTGAGAGQYF
v_gene: TRBV5-1; j_gene: TRBJ2-7; len: 11; CDR3aa: CASSRAYEQYF
v_gene: TRBV5-1; j_gene: TRBJ2-7; len: 13; CDR3aa: CASSPGPPYEQYF
v_gene: TRBV5-4; j_gene: TRBJ2-7; len: 15; CDR3aa: CASSSEGTWTTEQYF